Below are 7 T cell receptor beta chains sequenced from a single sample in a study of cytomegalovirus exposure and HLA in healthy donors. The PCR employed 60 Vbeta primers together with 13 Jbeta primers. Clones were read by immunoSEQ multiplex PCR, and TCRdb kept only the in-frame ones, dropping some. Seen in this sample are roughly 200,000 clones; the ten most common clones hold approximately 6.4%. The material sequenced was PBMCs. These receptors originate from a man aged 30 to 39 in good health and CMV-seronegative.

The chain recombines TRBV5-6 with TRBJ2-1; D remains ambiguous. The CDR3 runs to 15 residues. Germline-derived CDR1 and CDR2 are SGHDT and YYEEEE. The V gene lost 3 bases and the J gene lost 2 bases, with 12 bases spanning the gap. This CDR3 is CASSSLQSPYNEQFF. In DNA form, the CDR3 reads TGTGCCAGCAGCTCTTTACAGAGCCCCTACAATGAGCAGTTCTTC.

This chain uses TRBV7-9 with TRBJ2-2; 13 nucleotides align to TRBD2. Germline CDR1 reads SEHNR; CDR2 reads FQNEAQ (reference sequence). V was pared by 5 bases and J by 7 bases, with 10 bases of the junction left unmatched. This CDR3 comprises 17 residues. The CDR3 nucleotides are TGTGCCAGCAGCCGGACTAGCGGGAGACCCGGTGGCGGGGAGCTGTTTTTT. Its translation is CASSRTSGRPGGGELFF.

The chain employs TRBV7-2 and TRBJ2-7, with 7 bases lining up with TRBD1. Trimming at V came to 8 bases and at J to 3 bases, leaving 10 bases not matched to a gene. CDR1 and CDR2 (germline): SGHTA, FQGNSA. CDR3 length: 14 amino acids. The CDR3 sequence: CASATGQGDYEQYF. The CDR3 DNA sequence: TGTGCCAGCGCAACGGGCCAGGGGGACTACGAGCAGTACTTC.

The V call is TRBV18, the J call TRBJ2-7, with 10 bases aligning to TRBD1. The CDR3 sequence is 16 residues long. The V segment lost 5 bases and the J segment 6 bases; nucleotides outside the gene matches: 13. CDR1 and CDR2 from the germline V gene are KGHSH and LQKENI. CDR3 in DNA: TGTGCCAGCTCATCACAATGGGACAGGGGTGGCTCCGAGCAGTACTTC. Amino acid sequence: CASSSQWDRGGSEQYF.

Concerning this clone itself: The sample has other DNA sequences that encode this CDR3 too. The chain uses TRBV9 and TRBJ1-1, with D tentatively TRBD1 (5 bases). The CDR3 is 13 amino acids. V lost 3 bases, J lost 0 bases, and 6 bases lay in between. Germline CDR1 SGDLS, CDR2 YYNGEE. The CDR3 coding sequence is TGTGCCAGCAGCGAGACAGTGAACACTGAAGCTTTCTTT. Amino acids: CASSETVNTEAFF. Combining the CDR3 with reference TRBV9 and TRBJ1-1 gives the whole variable domain DSGVTQTPKHLITATGQRVTLRCSPRSGDLSVYWYQQSLDQGLQFLIQYYNGEERAKGNILERFSAQQFPDLHSELNLSSLELGDSALYFCASSETVNTEAFFGQGTRLTVV.

The V and J genes are TRBV27 and TRBJ1-2, with no clear D. The CDR3 totals 13 residues. Germline CDR1 MNHEY, CDR2 SMNVEV (reference sequence). Trimming took 2 bases from V and 5 from J, leaving 9 bases between them. In DNA, the CDR3 is TGTGCCAGCAGTTTACGCGGGGTTTATGGCTACACCTTC. It is translated as CASSLRGVYGYTF.

The chain couples TRBV7-2 to TRBJ1-1; 9 bases align to TRBD1. This CDR3 spans 15 amino acids. Unmatched junction bases numbered 3, after V lost 3 bases and J lost 1 base. Germline V gene sequence: CDR1 SGHTA, CDR2 FQGNSA. Here the CDR3 DNA reads TGTGCCAGCAGCTTCTCGGACAGGGGGAACACTGAAGCTTTCTTT. Translation gives CASSFSDRGNTEAFF.